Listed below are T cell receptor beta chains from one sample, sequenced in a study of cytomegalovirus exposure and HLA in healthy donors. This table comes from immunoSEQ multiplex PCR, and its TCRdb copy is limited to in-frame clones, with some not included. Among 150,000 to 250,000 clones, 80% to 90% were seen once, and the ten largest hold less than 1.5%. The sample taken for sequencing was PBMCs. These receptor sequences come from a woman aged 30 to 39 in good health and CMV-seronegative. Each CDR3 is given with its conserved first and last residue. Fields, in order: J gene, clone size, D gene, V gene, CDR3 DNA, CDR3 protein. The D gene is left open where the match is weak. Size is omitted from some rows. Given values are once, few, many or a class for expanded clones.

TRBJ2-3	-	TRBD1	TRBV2	TGTGCCAGCAGTGAAGGGACAGGAGCCACAGATACGCAGTATTTT	CASSEGTGATDTQYF
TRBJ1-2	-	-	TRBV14	TGTGCCAGCAGCCGCTTACAGGGTACTGGTGGCTACACCTTC	CASSRLQGTGGYTF
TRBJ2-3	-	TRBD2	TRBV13	TGTGCCAGCAGCTTGAGACCGGGACTAGCGGGGGGGCCCCTTGGCACAGATACGCAGTATTTT	CASSLRPGLAGGPLGTDTQYF
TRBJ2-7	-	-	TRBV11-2	TGTGCCAGCAGCTCGAGGGACACCTACGAGCAGTACTTC	CASSSRDTYEQYF
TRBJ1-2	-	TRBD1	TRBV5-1	TGCGCCAGCAGCCCCGGGACAGGCCTCTATGGCTACACCTTC	CASSPGTGLYGYTF
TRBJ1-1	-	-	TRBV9	TGTGCCAGCAGCGCCGGAGGCGCTGAAGCTTTCTTT	CASSAGGAEAFF
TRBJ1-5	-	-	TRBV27	TGTGCCAGCAGTTTCTCCAAAGGGCGCGGGCAGCCCCAGCATTTT	CASSFSKGRGQPQHF
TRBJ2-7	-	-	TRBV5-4	TGTGCCAGCAGCTTAAACCGCCCTGGGAGCTACGAGCAGTACTTC	CASSLNRPGSYEQYF
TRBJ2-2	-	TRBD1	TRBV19	TGTGCCAGTAGGAAGCGCAGACAGGGGGGTGGCGGGGAGCTGTTTTTT	CASRKRRQGGGGELFF
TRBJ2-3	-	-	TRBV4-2	TGTGCCAGCAGCCAAGATGGGCTGTACACAGATACGCAGTATTTT	CASSQDGLYTDTQYF
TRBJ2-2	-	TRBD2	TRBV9	TGTGCCAGCAGCGTAGCCCCTGGGGGGGACACCGGGGAGCTGTTTTTT	CASSVAPGGDTGELFF
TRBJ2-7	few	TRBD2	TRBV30	TGTGCCTGGGGGGAGGGGGCTAGCGGGACCTACGAGCAGTACTTC	CAWGEGASGTYEQYF
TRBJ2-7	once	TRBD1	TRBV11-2	TGTGCCAGCAGCCTGCCGGGACAGGGCCTCCACGAGCAGTACTTC	CASSLPGQGLHEQYF
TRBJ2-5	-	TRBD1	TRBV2	TGTGCCAGCTTTGGGACAGGCCAAGAGACCCAGTACTTC	CASFGTGQETQYF
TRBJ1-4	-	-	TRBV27	TGTGCCAGCAGTCCGTCAGGGAGGAGGGAAAAACTGTTTTTT	CASSPSGRREKLFF
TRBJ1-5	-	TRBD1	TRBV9	TGTGCCAGCAGCGTAGGCCCAGGGGGCTGGCAGCCCCAGCATTTT	CASSVGPGGWQPQHF
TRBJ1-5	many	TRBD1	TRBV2	TGTGCCAGCAGTGATATCGTCGGACAGGGTAGCAATCAGCCCCAGCATTTT	CASSDIVGQGSNQPQHF
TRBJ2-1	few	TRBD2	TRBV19	TGTGCCAGTAGACGGACTAGCGGGAGGCCCAATGAGCAGTTCTTC	CASRRTSGRPNEQFF
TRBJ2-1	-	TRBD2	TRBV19	TGTGCCAGTAGTATAGAGGGACTAGCGGGCAATGAGCAGTTCTTC	CASSIEGLAGNEQFF
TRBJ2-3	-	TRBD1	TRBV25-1	TGTGCCAGCAGTGACTCCGGACAGGGGACCCCAGATACGCAGTATTTT	CASSDSGQGTPDTQYF
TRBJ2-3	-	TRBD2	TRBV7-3	TGTGCCAGCAGCTTAATACGGGGGGGCACAGATACGCAGTATTTT	CASSLIRGGTDTQYF
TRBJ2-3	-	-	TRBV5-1	TGCGCCAGCAGCTTAGGGGATTTCCTCCCAGATACGCAGTATTTT	CASSLGDFLPDTQYF
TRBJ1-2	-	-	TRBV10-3	TGTGCCATCACCTCCCGGGACACCCATTTCGCTGGCTACACCTTC	CAITSRDTHFAGYTF
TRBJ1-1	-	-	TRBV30	TGTGCCTGGAGTTTGAGGAGTACTGAAGCTTTCTTT	CAWSLRSTEAFF
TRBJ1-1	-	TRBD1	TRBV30	TGTGCCTGGTCGGGACAGCTGAACACTGAAGCTTTCTTT	CAWSGQLNTEAFF
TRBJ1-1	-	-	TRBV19	TGTGCCAGTACACCCCCGGGGAAGAACACTGAAGCTTTCTTT	CASTPPGKNTEAFF
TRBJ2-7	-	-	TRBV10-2	TGCGCCAGCAGTGATGGAGACAGCCGCTACGAGCAGTACTTC	CASSDGDSRYEQYF
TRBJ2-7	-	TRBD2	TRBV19	TGTGCCAGTAGTTCCGGGACTAGCGGTACCTACGAGCAGTACTTC	CASSSGTSGTYEQYF
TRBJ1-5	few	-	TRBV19	TGTGCCAGTAGTCTACAGGGAGTCGTTCTCAATCAGCCCCAGCATTTT	CASSLQGVVLNQPQHF
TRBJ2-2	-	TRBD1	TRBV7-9	TGTGCCAGCAGCCCCGGGACAGAGAACACCGGGGAGCTGTTTTTT	CASSPGTENTGELFF
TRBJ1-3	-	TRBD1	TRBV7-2	TGTGCCAGCAGCTTAATGGGACAGGGCACTGGAAACACCATATATTTT	CASSLMGQGTGNTIYF
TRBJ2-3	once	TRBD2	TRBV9	TGTGCCAGCAGCCCTCTAGCGGGAGGGGGCACAGATACGCAGTATTTT	CASSPLAGGGTDTQYF
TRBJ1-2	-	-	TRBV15	TGTGCCACCAGCAGAGCGAGAGGAGATGGCTACACCTTC	CATSRARGDGYTF
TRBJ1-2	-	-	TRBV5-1	TGCGCCAGCAGCCCCTTTACAGGGCTCGATGGCTACACCTTC	CASSPFTGLDGYTF
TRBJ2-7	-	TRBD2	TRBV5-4	TGTGCCAGCAGCCTCGGGAGGGGCTCCTACGAGCAGTACTTC	CASSLGRGSYEQYF
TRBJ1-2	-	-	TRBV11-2	TGTGCCAGCATCCCCCGTGGGGGGGCTCGGTACTATGGCTACACCTTC	CASIPRGGARYYGYTF
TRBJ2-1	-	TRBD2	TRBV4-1	TGCGCCAGCAGCCAAGTACCGTTGCCAAGGGCGGGGGGGTATGAGCAGTTCTTC	CASSQVPLPRAGGYEQFF
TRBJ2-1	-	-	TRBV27	TGTGCCAGCAGTTTATCGCTCCCGGGAGACTTCTCCTACAATGAGCAGTTCTTC	CASSLSLPGDFSYNEQFF
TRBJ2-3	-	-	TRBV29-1	TGCAGCGTTGAGCGGTCTAAGGCCACAGATACGCAGTATTTT	CSVERSKATDTQYF
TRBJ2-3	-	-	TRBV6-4	TGTGCCAGCAGTCGACAGGACGACACAGATACGCAGTATTTT	CASSRQDDTDTQYF
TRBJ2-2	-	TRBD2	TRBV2	TGTGCCAGCGGGAGCGGGAGCTGGACCGGGGAGCTGTTTTTT	CASGSGSWTGELFF
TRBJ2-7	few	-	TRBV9	TGTGCCAGCAGCGCTACCGGGTGGGAGCAGTACTTC	CASSATGWEQYF
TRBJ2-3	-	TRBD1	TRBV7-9	TGTGCCAGCAGTTTCCCGACAGGGGCCACAGATACGCAGTATTTT	CASSFPTGATDTQYF
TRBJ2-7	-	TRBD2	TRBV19	TGTGCCAGCTCGAGGGGACAGGTAGGACTAGCGGGCTACGAGCAGTACTTC	CASSRGQVGLAGYEQYF
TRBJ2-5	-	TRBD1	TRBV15	TGTGCCACCAGCAGAGATCGGACAGGCCAGCAAGAGACCCAGTACTTC	CATSRDRTGQQETQYF
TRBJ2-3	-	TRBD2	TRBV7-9	TGTGCCAGCAGCTCAGGACTAGCGGGGCGGTTCACAGATACGCAGTATTTT	CASSSGLAGRFTDTQYF
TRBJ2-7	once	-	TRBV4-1	TGCGCCAGCAGCCTGACGGAGCACTACGAGCAGTACTTC	CASSLTEHYEQYF
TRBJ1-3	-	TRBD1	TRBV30	TGTGCCTGTTACCCCAGGGGGCAGGGAAACACCATATATTTT	CACYPRGQGNTIYF
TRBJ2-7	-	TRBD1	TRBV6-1	TGTGCCAGCAGGGGTGGTATGACAGGGAGTTACGAGCAGTACTTC	CASRGGMTGSYEQYF
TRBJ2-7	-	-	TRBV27	TGTGCCAGCAGCCAACAGGCCTTGGGCTCCTACGAGCAGTACTTC	CASSQQALGSYEQYF
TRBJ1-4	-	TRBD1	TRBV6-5	TGTGCCAGCAGTTGGAGGGGGCCTCATGAAAAACTGTTTTTT	CASSWRGPHEKLFF
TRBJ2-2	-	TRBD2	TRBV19	TGTGCCAGTAGCCCTAGCGGGGGGGCGAACACCGGGGAGCTGTTTTTT	CASSPSGGANTGELFF
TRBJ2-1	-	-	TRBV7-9	TGTGCCAGCAGCTTATATGTGGGAGGTTCCTACAATGAGCAGTTCTTC	CASSLYVGGSYNEQFF
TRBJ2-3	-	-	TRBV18	TGTGCCAGCTCACCCGGGTGGGCAGATACGCAGTATTTT	CASSPGWADTQYF
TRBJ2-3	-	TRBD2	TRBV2	TGTGCCAGCATTCCTACTAGCGGCACAGATACGCAGTATTTT	CASIPTSGTDTQYF
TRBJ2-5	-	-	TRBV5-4	TGTGCCAGCAGTCCTACAGATACCCAAGAGACCCAGTACTTC	CASSPTDTQETQYF
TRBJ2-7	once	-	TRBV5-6	TGTGCCAGCAGAGGACAGCTAAGCTCCTACGAGCAGTACTTC	CASRGQLSSYEQYF
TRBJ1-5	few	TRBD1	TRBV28	TGTGCCAGCAGTTTATACAGACAGGGTACTCAGCCCCAGCATTTT	CASSLYRQGTQPQHF
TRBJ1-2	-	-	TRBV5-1	TGCGCCAGCAGCTTGGGGACAGACTATGGCTACACCTTC	CASSLGTDYGYTF